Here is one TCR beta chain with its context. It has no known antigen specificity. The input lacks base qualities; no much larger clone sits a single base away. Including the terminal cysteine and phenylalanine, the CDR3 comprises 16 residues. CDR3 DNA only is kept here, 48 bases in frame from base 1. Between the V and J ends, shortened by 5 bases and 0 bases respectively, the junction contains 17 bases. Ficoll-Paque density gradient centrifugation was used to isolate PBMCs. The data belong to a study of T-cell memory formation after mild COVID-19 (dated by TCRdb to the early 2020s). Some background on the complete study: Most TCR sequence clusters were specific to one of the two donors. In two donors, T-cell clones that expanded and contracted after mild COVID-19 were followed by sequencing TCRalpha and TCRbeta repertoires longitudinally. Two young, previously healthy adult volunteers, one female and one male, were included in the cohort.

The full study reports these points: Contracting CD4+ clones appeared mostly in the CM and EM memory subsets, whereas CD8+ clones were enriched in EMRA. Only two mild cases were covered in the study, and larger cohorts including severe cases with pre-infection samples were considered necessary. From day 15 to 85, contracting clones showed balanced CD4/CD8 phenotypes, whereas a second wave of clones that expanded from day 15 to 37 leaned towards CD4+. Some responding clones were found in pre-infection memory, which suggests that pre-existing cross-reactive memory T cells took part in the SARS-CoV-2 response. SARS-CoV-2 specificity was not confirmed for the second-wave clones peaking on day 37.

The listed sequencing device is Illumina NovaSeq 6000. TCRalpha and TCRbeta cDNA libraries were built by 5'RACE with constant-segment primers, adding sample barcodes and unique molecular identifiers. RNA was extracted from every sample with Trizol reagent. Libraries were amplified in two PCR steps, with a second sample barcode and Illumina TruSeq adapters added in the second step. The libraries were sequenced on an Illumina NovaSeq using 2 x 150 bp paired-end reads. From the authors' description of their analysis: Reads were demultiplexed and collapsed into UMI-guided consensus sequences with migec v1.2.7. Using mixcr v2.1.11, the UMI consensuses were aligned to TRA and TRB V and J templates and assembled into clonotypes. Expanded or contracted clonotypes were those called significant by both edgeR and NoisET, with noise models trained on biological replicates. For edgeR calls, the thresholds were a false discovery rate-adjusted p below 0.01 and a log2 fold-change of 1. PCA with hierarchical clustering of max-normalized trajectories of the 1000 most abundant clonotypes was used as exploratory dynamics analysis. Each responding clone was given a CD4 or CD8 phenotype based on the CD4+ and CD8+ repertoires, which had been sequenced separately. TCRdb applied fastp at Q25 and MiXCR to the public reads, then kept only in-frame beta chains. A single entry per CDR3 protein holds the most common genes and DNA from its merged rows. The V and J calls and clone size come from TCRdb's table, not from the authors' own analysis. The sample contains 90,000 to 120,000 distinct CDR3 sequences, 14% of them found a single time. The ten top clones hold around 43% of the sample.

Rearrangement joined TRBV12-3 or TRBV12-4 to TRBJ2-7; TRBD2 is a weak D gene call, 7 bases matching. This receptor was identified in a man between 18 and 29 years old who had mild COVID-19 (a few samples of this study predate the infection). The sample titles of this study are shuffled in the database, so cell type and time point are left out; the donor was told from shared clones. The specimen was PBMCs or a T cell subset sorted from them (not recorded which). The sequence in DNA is TGTGCCAGCAGTCCTTTTCGGGGGGCCGGCTCCTACGAGCAGTACTTC. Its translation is CASSPFRGAGSYEQYF.